These T cell receptor beta chains were read from a single sample in a study of blood T cells in healthy people across ages. TCRdb independently ran MiXCR on the 5' RACE reads; one entry per CDR3 protein. The table shows about 1.4 million distinct CDR3 sequences, with around 59% occurring only once. Material for sequencing was blood. The receptors stem from a man aged 18 to 35 in good health. CDR3s include the opening cysteine and the closing phenylalanine or tryptophan. D genes are given only for firm matches. Clone size is stated in some rows and not others, as once, few, many or a class when expanded.

V	size	J	D	CDR3	DNA
TRBV4-1	few	TRBJ2-1	NA	CASSQGPGMRNEQFF	TGCGCCAGCAGCCAGGGCCCAGGGATGCGTAATGAGCAGTTCTTC
TRBV10-3	NA	TRBJ2-3	TRBD2	CAISDSGGGTDTQYF	TGTGCCATCAGTGATAGCGGGGGCGGCACAGATACGCAGTATTTT
TRBV4-2	few	TRBJ2-4	TRBD2	CASSQASGAKNIQYF	TGTGCCAGCAGCCAAGCTAGCGGAGCCAAAAACATTCAGTACTTC
TRBV29-1	NA	TRBJ2-3	TRBD1	CSGTQGALTDTQYF	TGCAGCGGGACACAGGGGGCCTTGACAGATACGCAGTATTTT
TRBV9	NA	TRBJ2-7	TRBD1	CASSKTGVDEQYF	TGTGCCAGCAGCAAAACAGGGGTCGACGAGCAGTACTTC
TRBV9	NA	TRBJ1-6	NA	CASSVAQQYSPLHF	TGTGCCAGCAGCGTAGCCCAGCAGTATTCACCCCTCCACTTT
TRBV4-1	NA	TRBJ2-1	NA	CANSTGSNNEQFF	TGCGCCAACAGCACAGGGTCAAACAATGAGCAGTTCTTC
TRBV27	NA	TRBJ2-1	TRBD2	CASTRQGRLAEQFF	TGTGCCAGCACTCGGCAGGGCAGACTAGCTGAGCAGTTCTTC
TRBV4-3	NA	TRBJ2-7	TRBD1	CASSHSGTDSYEQYF	TGCGCCAGCAGCCATTCGGGGACAGATTCCTACGAGCAGTACTTC
TRBV20-1	NA	TRBJ2-1	NA	CSGGRSYNEQFF	TGCAGCGGCGGAAGGTCCTACAATGAGCAGTTCTTC
TRBV4-1	NA	TRBJ1-5	TRBD1	CASSQGTGLGQPQHF	TGCGCCAGCAGCCAAGGGACAGGGCTAGGTCAGCCCCAGCATTTT
TRBV12-3/TRBV12-4	once	TRBJ1-2	NA	CASSLTGVVGYTF	TGTGCCAGCAGTTTGACGGGGGTGGTTGGCTACACCTTC
TRBV4-3	few	TRBJ2-1	NA	CASSQGTDNEQFF	TGCGCCAGCAGCCAAGGGACAGACAATGAGCAGTTCTTC
TRBV20-1	NA	TRBJ2-5	TRBD1	CSASPAGQGFRKQYF	TGCAGTGCTAGTCCGGCGGGACAGGGCTTTAGGAAGCAGTACTTC
TRBV5-6	NA	TRBJ2-1	TRBD2	CASSFGAGGPLVVQFF	TGTGCCAGCAGCTTCGGGGCGGGAGGGCCGCTTGTCGTGCAGTTCTTC
TRBV28	NA	TRBJ2-5	TRBD1	CASSLWRTGQRAQYF	TGTGCCAGCAGTTTATGGAGGACAGGACAGCGAGCCCAGTACTTC
TRBV24-1	NA	TRBJ2-4	TRBD2	CATGGDGNIQYF	TGTGCCACCGGGGGGGACGGAAACATTCAGTACTTC
TRBV29-1	NA	TRBJ2-7	NA	CSVENPATYEQYF	TGCAGCGTTGAGAACCCAGCCACCTACGAGCAGTACTTC
TRBV2	NA	TRBJ1-2	TRBD1	CASSATEGAYGYTF	TGTGCCAGCAGTGCGACGGAGGGGGCCTATGGCTACACCTTC